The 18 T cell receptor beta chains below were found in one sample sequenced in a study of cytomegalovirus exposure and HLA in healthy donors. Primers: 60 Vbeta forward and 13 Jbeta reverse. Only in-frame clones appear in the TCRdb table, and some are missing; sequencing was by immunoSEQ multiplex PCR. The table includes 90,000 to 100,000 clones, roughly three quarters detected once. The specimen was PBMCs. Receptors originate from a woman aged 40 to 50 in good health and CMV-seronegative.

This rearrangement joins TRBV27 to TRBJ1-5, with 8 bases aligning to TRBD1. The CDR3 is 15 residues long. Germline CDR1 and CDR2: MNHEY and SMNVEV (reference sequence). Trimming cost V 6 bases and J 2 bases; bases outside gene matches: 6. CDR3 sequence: CASRLQGDGNQPQHF. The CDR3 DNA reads TGTGCCAGCAGGTTACAGGGGGACGGCAATCAGCCCCAGCATTTT.

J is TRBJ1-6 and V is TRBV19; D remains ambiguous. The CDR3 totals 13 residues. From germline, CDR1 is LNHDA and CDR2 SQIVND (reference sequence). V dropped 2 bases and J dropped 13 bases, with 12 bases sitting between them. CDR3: CASSINGDAPLHF. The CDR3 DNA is TGTGCCAGTAGTATAAATGGAGATGCTCCCCTCCACTTT.

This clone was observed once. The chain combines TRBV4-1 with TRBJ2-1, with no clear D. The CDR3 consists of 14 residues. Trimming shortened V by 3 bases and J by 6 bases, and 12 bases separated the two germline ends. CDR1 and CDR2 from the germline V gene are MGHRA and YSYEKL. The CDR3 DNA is TGCGCCAGCAGCCAGGGCCCTACGACCAATGAGCAGTTCTTC. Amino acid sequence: CASSQGPTTNEQFF.

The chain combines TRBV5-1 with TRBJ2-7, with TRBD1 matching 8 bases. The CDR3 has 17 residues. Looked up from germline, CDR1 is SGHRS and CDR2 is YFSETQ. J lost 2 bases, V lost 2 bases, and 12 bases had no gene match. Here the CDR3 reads CASSFSTQDRETYEQYF. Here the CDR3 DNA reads TGCGCCAGCAGCTTCTCTACCCAGGACAGGGAGACCTACGAGCAGTACTTC.

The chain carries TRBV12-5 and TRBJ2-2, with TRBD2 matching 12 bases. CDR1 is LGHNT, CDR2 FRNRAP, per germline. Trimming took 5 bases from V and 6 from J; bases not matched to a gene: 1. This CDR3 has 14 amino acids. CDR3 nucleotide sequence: TGTGCTAGTGGTCTAGCGGGGGGGTCCGGGGAGCTGTTTTTT. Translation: CASGLAGGSGELFF.

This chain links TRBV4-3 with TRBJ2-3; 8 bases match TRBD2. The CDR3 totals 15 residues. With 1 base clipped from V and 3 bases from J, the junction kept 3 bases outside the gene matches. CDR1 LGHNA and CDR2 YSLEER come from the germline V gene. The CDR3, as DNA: TGCGCCAGCAGCCAAGCCGGGAGGGATACAGATACGCAGTATTTT. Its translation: CASSQAGRDTDTQYF.

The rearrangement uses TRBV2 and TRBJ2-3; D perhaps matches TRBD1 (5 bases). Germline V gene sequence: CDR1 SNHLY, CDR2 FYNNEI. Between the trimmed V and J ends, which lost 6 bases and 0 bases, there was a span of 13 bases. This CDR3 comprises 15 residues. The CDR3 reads CASSAPGRSTDTQYF. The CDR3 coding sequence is TGTGCCAGCAGCGCACCAGGGCGTAGCACAGATACGCAGTATTTT.

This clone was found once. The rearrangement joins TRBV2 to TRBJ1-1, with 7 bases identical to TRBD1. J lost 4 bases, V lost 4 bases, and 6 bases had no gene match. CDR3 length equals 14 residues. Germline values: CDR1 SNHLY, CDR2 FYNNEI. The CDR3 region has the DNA TGTGCCAGCAGTGCGGACAGGACGGGCACTGAAGCTTTCTTT. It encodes CASSADRTGTEAFF.

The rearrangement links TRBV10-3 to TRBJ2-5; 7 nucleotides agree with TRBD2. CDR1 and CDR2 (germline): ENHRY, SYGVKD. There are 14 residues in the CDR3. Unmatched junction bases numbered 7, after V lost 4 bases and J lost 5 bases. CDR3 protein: CAISAASGAETQYF. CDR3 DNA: TGTGCCATCAGTGCAGCGAGCGGGGCCGAGACCCAGTACTTC.

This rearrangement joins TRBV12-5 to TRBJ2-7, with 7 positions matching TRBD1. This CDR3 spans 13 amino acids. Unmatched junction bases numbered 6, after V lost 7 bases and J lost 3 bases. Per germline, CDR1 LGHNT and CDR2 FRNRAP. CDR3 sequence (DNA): TGTGCTAGTGCTTGGACAGGCGACTACGAGCAGTACTTC. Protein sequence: CASAWTGDYEQYF.

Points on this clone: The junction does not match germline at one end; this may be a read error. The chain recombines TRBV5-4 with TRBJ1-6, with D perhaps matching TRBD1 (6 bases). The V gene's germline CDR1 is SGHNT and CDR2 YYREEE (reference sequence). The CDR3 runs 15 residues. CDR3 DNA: TGTGCCAGCAGGTTGGATGGGGGCTCGAATTCACCCCTCCACTTT. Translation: CASRLDGGSNSPLHF. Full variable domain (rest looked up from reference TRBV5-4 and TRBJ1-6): ETGVTQSPTHLIKTRGQQVTLRCSSQSGHNTVSWYQQALGQGPQFIFQYYREEENGRGNFPPRFSGLQFPNYSSELNVNALELDDSALYLCASRLDGGSNSPLHFGNGTRLTVT.

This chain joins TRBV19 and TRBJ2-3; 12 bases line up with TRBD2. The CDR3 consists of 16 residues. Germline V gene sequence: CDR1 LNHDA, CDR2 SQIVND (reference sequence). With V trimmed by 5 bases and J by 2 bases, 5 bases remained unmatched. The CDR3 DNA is TGTGCCAGTAGTGTCACTAGCGGGGGGACCACAGATACGCAGTATTTT. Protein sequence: CASSVTSGGTTDTQYF.

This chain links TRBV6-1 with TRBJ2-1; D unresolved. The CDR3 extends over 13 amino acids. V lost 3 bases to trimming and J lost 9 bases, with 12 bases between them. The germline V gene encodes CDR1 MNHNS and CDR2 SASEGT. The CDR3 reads CASSERDPSEQFF. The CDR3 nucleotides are TGTGCCAGCAGTGAGCGCGATCCTAGTGAGCAGTTCTTC.

CDR3 in amino acids: CASSQVDGGSPLHF. CDR3 in DNA: TGTGCCAGCAGCCAAGTCGACGGAGGATCACCCCTCCACTTT. This chain uses TRBV4-2 with TRBJ1-6; D uncertain. The CDR3 runs 14 residues. The V and J ends lost 1 base and 10 bases respectively, with 11 bases between them. Germline V CDR1 and CDR2: LGHNA, YNFKEQ.

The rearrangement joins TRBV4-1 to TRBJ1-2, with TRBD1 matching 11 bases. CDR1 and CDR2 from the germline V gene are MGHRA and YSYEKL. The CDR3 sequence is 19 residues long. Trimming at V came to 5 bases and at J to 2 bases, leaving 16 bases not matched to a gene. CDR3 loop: CASSARANTGTGGNYGYTF. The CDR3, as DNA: TGCGCCAGCAGCGCACGCGCGAATACCGGGACAGGGGGAAACTATGGCTACACCTTC.

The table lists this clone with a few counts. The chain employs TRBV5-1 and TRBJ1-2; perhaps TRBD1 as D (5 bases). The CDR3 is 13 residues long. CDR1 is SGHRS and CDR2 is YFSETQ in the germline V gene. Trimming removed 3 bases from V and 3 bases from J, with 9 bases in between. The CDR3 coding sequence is TGCGCCAGCAGCTCAGGGAAGGACTATGGCTACACCTTC. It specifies CASSSGKDYGYTF.

The CDR3 protein is CASAVTTVHQPQHF. The CDR3 bases are TGTGCCAGCGCGGTCACCACGGTTCATCAGCCCCAGCATTTT. The chain combines TRBV6-1 with TRBJ1-5; no reliable D call. The CDR3 spans 14 residues. The germline V gene encodes CDR1 MNHNS and CDR2 SASEGT. V lost 8 bases, J lost 5 bases, and 16 bases lay in between.

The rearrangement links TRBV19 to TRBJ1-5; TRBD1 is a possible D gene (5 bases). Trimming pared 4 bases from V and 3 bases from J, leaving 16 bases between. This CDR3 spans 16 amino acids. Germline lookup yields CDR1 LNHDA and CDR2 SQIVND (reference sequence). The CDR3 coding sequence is TGTGCCAGTAGTAACTCCCTGAAGGGGAACAATCAGCCCCAGCATTTT. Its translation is CASSNSLKGNNQPQHF.